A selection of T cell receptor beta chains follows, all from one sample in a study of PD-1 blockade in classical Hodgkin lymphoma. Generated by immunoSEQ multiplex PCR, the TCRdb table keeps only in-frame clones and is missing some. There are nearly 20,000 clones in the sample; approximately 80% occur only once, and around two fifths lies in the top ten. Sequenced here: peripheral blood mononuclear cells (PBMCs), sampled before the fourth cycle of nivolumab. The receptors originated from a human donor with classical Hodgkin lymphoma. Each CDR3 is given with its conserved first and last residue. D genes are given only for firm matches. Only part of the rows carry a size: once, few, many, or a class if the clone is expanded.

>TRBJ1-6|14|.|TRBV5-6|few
CASSERPDNSPLHF
TGTGCCAGCAGCGAGAGGCCCGACAATTCACCCCTCCACTTT
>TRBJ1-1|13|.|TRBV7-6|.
CASSLEGTTEAFF
TGTGCCAGCAGCTTGGAAGGGACCACTGAAGCTTTCTTT
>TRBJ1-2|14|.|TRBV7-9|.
CASSLAGPPGGYTF
TGTGCCAGCAGCTTAGCGGGACCCCCAGGGGGCTACACCTTC
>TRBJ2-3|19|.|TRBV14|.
CASSQESGPGRRWTDTQYF
TGTGCCAGCAGCCAAGAAAGTGGTCCAGGGCGGAGGTGGACAGATACGCAGTATTTT
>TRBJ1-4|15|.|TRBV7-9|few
CASSLRTVANEKLFF
TGTGCCAGCAGCTTACGAACCGTTGCAAATGAAAAACTGTTTTTT
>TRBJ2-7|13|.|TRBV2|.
CASSPNREYEQYF
TGTGCCAGCAGCCCAAACAGGGAGTACGAGCAGTACTTC
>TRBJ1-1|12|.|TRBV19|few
CASRDQGAEAFF
TGTGCCAGTCGGGACCAGGGCGCTGAAGCTTTCTTT
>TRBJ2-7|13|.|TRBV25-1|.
CASSGGALYEQYF
TGTGCCAGCAGTGGAGGGGCCCTATACGAGCAGTACTTC
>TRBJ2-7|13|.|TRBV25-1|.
CASSDPDPYEQYF
TGTGCCAGCAGTGACCCGGACCCCTACGAGCAGTACTTC
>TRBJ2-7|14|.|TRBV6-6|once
CASSYLDGSYEQYF
TGTGCCAGCAGTTACCTAGATGGGTCCTACGAGCAGTACTTC
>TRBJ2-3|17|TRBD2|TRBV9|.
CASSPRGGGGATDTQYF
TGTGCCAGCAGCCCCCGGGGTGGCGGGGGAGCGACAGATACGCAGTATTTT
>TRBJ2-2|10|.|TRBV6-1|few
CASRGEELFF
TGTGCCAGCAGGGGGGAGGAGCTGTTTTTT
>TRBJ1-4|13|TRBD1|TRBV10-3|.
CAIKGQGTEKLFF
TGTGCCATCAAGGGACAGGGGACGGAAAAACTGTTTTTT
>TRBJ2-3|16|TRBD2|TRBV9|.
CASSVVNGGITDTQYF
TGTGCCAGCAGCGTAGTAAACGGGGGGATCACAGATACGCAGTATTTT
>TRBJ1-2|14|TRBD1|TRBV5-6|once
CASSRGVQGYGYTF
TGTGCCAGCAGCCGGGGAGTACAGGGGTATGGCTACACCTTC
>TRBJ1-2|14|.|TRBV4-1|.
CASSQEQGSYGYTF
TGCGCCAGCAGCCAAGAGCAGGGAAGCTATGGCTACACCTTC
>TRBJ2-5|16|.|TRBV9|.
CASSAAGNPYQETQYF
TGTGCCAGCAGCGCCGCAGGGAATCCGTACCAAGAGACCCAGTACTTC
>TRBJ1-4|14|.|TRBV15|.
CATSRGWANEKLFF
TGTGCCACCAGCAGGGGTTGGGCTAATGAAAAACTGTTTTTT
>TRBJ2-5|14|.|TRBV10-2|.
CASSETTLQETQYF
TGCGCCAGCAGCGAGACTACCCTACAAGAGACCCAGTACTTC
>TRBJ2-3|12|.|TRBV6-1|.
CASRGVADTQYF
TGTGCCAGCAGGGGAGTGGCAGATACGCAGTATTTT
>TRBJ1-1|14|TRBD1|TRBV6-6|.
CASRSTGDVTEAFF
TGTGCCAGCAGGTCGACAGGGGACGTCACTGAAGCTTTCTTT
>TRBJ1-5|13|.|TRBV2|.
CASSTELGQPQHF
TGTGCCAGCAGTACGGAGTTAGGCCAGCCCCAGCATTTT
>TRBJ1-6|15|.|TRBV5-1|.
CASSLDGRPNSPLHF
TGCGCCAGCAGCTTGGATGGAAGGCCAAATTCACCCCTCCACTTT
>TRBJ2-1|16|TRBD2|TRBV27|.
CASSSGLAGGLNEQFF
TGTGCCAGCAGTTCCGGACTAGCGGGAGGGCTAAATGAGCAGTTCTTC
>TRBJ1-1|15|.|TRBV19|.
CASSSSGTLNTEAFF
TGTGCCAGTAGTAGTTCCGGGACCTTGAACACTGAAGCTTTCTTT
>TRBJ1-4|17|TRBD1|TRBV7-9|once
CASTPGQGPATNEKLFF
TGTGCCAGCACCCCGGGACAGGGGCCTGCAACTAATGAAAAACTGTTTTTT
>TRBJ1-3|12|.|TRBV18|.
CASSPRGNTIYF
TGTGCCAGCTCACCGAGGGGAAACACCATATATTTT
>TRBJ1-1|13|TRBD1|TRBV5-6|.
CASSLAGTEEAFF
TGTGCCAGCAGCTTGGCCGGGACAGAAGAAGCTTTCTTT
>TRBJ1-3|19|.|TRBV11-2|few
CASRKPGRKTSRTVDTIYF
TGTGCCAGCAGAAAACCGGGACGGAAGACTTCAAGGACAGTGGACACCATATATTTT
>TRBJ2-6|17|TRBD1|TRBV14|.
CASSRTGASSGANVLTF
TGTGCCAGCAGCCGGACAGGGGCTAGCTCTGGGGCCAACGTCCTGACTTTC
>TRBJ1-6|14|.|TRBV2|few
CASSDSGRRSPLHF
TGTGCCAGCAGTGATAGCGGGAGGCGCTCACCCCTCCACTTT
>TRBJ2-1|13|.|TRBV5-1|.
CASSLTGYNEQFF
TGCGCCAGCAGCTTAACAGGTTACAATGAGCAGTTCTTC
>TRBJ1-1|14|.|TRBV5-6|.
CASSLAGGHTEAFF
TGTGCCAGCAGCTTGGCCGGGGGACACACTGAAGCTTTCTTT
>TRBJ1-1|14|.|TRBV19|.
CASSIDPGLTEAFF
TGTGCCAGTAGTATAGATCCGGGGCTCACTGAAGCTTTCTTT
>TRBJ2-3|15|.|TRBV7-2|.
CASSQFLGASDTQYF
TGTGCCAGCAGCCAATTTCTGGGGGCGTCAGATACGCAGTATTTT
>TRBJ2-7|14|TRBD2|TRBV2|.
CASSAPGGGVEQYF
TGTGCCAGCAGTGCCCCCGGGGGGGGAGTCGAGCAGTACTTC
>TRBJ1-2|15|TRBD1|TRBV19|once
CASSIEGQRNYGYTF
TGTGCCAGTAGTATAGAGGGACAGAGGAACTATGGCTACACCTTC
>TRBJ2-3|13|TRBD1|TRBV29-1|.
CSASQGRPDTQYF
TGCAGCGCCTCACAGGGGCGCCCAGATACGCAGTATTTT